Following are 32 T cell receptor beta chains from one sample sequenced in a study of tumor-infiltrating lymphocytes in oesophageal squamous cell carcinoma. TCRdb used MiXCR to reprocess the PCR reads, holding one entry per CDR3 protein. The sample includes 19,000 or so distinct CDR3 sequences, 47% of them seen just once. The specimen was normal esophageal tissue next to the tumor. The receptors here all came from a female donor with esophageal squamous cell carcinoma.

This sequence joins TRBV28 and TRBJ2-5; 7 bases line up with TRBD2. Germline trimming cut 6 bases from V and 5 bases from J; bases unmatched to any gene: 12. CDR1 and CDR2 (germline): MDHEN, SYDVKM. The CDR3 sequence is 15 residues long. CDR3 region: CASSMRERYEETQYF. Written as DNA, the CDR3 is TGTGCCAGCAGCATGCGGGAGCGATATGAGGAGACCCAGTACTTC.

The rearrangement links TRBV28 to TRBJ2-7, with a tentative D call TRBD2 (6 bases). The J call is doubtful: the DNA matches TRBJ2-5 better. CDR1 is MDHEN and CDR2 is SYDVKM in the germline V gene. This CDR3 contains 15 residues. CDR3 amino acids: CASSAMGGSLETQYF. The CDR3 coding sequence is TGTGCCAGCAGTGCTATGGGGGGATCTTTGGAGACCCAGTACTTC.

In this sample, this clonotype turned up many times. The CDR3, as DNA: TGTGCCAGCACCCGAGGGGAGGGCCCGAGCAATCAGCCCCAGCATTTT. As protein: CASTRGEGPSNQPQHF. J is TRBJ1-5 and V is TRBV6-1, with a possible D match to TRBD1 (5 bases). The length of the CDR3 is 16 residues. The germline CDR1 and CDR2 sequences are MNHNS and SASEGT. V gave up 7 bases and J gave up 1 base, with 17 bases separating them.

There are a few counts of this clonotype. V usage is TRBV7-6 and J usage is TRBJ2-6; D may be TRBD1 (5 bases). The CDR3 is 18 residues long. V was shortened by 2 bases and J by 0 bases, with 14 bases between the two germline ends. Germline CDR1 is SGHVS and CDR2 is FNYEAQ. The CDR3 protein is CASSLPVGAVSGANVLTF. CDR3 nucleotides: TGTGCCAGCAGCTTACCAGTAGGGGCTGTCTCTGGGGCCAACGTCCTGACTTTC.

The gene calls are TRBV10-3 and TRBJ2-3; D gene ambiguous. CDR1 is ENHRY, CDR2 SYGVKD, per germline. The CDR3 spans 12 residues. V was shortened by 6 bases and J by 6 bases, with 10 bases between the two germline ends. For the CDR3, the DNA is TGTGCCATCAGCGAGCGTGGGGATACGCAGTATTTT. Its translation is CAISERGDTQYF.

By its share, this clonotype is medium-sized. This rearrangement joins TRBV7-2 to TRBJ1-4, with D hard to call. The CDR3 is 15 residues long. Germline CDR1 is SGHTA and CDR2 is FQGNSA. The V gene lost 10 bases and the J gene lost 5 bases, with 20 bases spanning the gap. The CDR3 nucleotides read TGTGCCACCAAACCGACCGCTATGGTGAATGAAAAACTGTTTTTT. Residues: CATKPTAMVNEKLFF.

This chain uses TRBV7-2 with TRBJ2-3; 7 bases are a match to TRBD1. The better agreement between TRBJ2-1 and the DNA end casts doubt on the J call. The V gene's germline CDR1 is SGHTA and CDR2 FQGNSA. The CDR3 covers 14 residues. CDR3 residues: CASSLPGGSGEQFF. The CDR3, as DNA: TGTGCCAGCAGCCTCCCAGGGGGTTCAGGCGAGCAGTTCTTC.

The chain is built from TRBV7-2 and TRBJ2-3; no clear D. The V gene's germline CDR1 is SGHTA and CDR2 FQGNSA. Between the trimmed V and J ends, which lost 1 base and 2 bases, there was a span of 4 bases. This CDR3 has 13 residues. The CDR3 reads CASSLDSTDTQYF. CDR3 DNA: TGTGCCAGCAGCTTAGATTCCACAGATACGCAGTATTTT.

This clonotype appeared many times. This sequence joins TRBV2 and TRBJ2-5; D is undetermined. CDR3 length: 11 residues. Germline CDR1 is SNHLY and CDR2 is FYNNEI. V gave up 5 bases and J gave up 5 bases, with 6 bases separating them. CDR3 protein: CASSRGETQYF. In nucleotides, the CDR3 is TGTGCCAGCAGTCGTGGGGAGACCCAGTACTTC.

This clonotype was counted once. The V gene is TRBV7-2, the J gene TRBJ2-5; TRBD2 agrees at 7 bases. The DNA end is more similar to TRBJ2-7, so the J call may be wrong. Germline loops: CDR1 SGHTA, CDR2 FQGNSA. The CDR3 spans 16 residues. The CDR3 protein is CASSPGKGSGSYEQYF. CDR3 coding DNA: TGTGCCAGCAGCCCCGGTAAGGGTAGCGGGTCCTACGAGCAGTACTTC.

This clonotype was seen only a few times. This chain connects TRBV7-3 to TRBJ2-1; TRBD2 aligns across 14 bases. The CDR3 spans 19 residues. V dropped 4 bases and J dropped 6; count of bases not matched to a gene: 14. Germline CDR1 and CDR2: SGHTA and FQGTGA. CDR3 amino acids: CASSSTGTSGSFFGNEQFF. In nucleotides, the CDR3 is TGTGCCAGCAGCTCAACCGGGACTAGCGGGAGTTTTTTCGGCAATGAGCAGTTCTTC.

As for this clonotype: This may be a read error: a much more frequent sequence differs by one nucleotide. Likely a read error: the CDR3 ends without its conserved phenylalanine or tryptophan. The DNA is omitted, as the CDR3 cannot be located on it reliably, and the CDR3 follows TCRdb's listing. The rearrangement joins TRBV19 to TRBJ2-3. Including both end residues, the CDR3 is 11 amino acids long. CDR1 and CDR2 (germline): LNHDA, SQIVND (reference sequence). CDR3: CASSIDRQQYS.

The sample holds many counts of this clonotype. The V and J genes are TRBV6-6 and TRBJ1-4; 11 bases line up with TRBD1. From germline, CDR1 is MNHNY and CDR2 SVGAGI (reference sequence). J was trimmed by 4 bases and V by 5 bases; bases with no gene match: 9. The CDR3 sequence is 17 residues long. CDR3 residues: CASSTRTGGFVNEKLFF. The CDR3 coding sequence is TGTGCCAGCAGTACTCGGACAGGGGGCTTCGTTAATGAAAAACTGTTTTTT.

This clonotype showed up just a few times. This chain links TRBV7-6 with TRBJ2-1; no clear D gene. Germline V gene sequence: CDR1 SGHVS, CDR2 FNYEAQ. The CDR3 runs to 12 residues. Trimming cost V 5 bases and J 5 bases, with 7 bases left between them. CDR3 residues: CASSDGHNEQFF. In DNA, the CDR3 is TGTGCCAGCAGCGACGGACACAATGAGCAGTTCTTC.

By frequency in the sample, this clonotype is medium-sized. The chain has TRBV7-2 and TRBJ1-6, with 9 bases matching TRBD1. V shed 5 bases and J 6 bases; nucleotides not matched to a gene: 11. Germline values: CDR1 SGHTA, CDR2 FQGNSA. This CDR3 contains 17 residues. Written as DNA, the CDR3 is TGTGCCAGCAGCACCTGGGACAGGGAAATGGGTAATTCACCCCTCCACTTT. Translated, it gives CASSTWDREMGNSPLHF.

Many counts were recorded for this clonotype. The chain recombines TRBV6-1 with TRBJ2-7, with 13 bases identical to TRBD2. Germline V gene sequence: CDR1 MNHNS, CDR2 SASEGT. The CDR3 runs to 18 residues. V shed 3 bases, J shed 6 bases, and the junction held 14 bases outside the gene matches. The CDR3 is CASSDLGTSGAPLAEQYF. CDR3 DNA: TGTGCCAGCAGTGACCTCGGGACTAGCGGGGCGCCCCTCGCCGAGCAGTACTTC.

The gene calls are TRBV7-2 and TRBJ2-5, with 11 bases matching TRBD2. Matching the DNA end better, TRBJ2-1 makes the J call doubtful. Germline V gives CDR1 SGHTA, CDR2 FQGNSA. The CDR3 totals 14 residues. This chain's CDR3 is CASSLGTSGNEQFF. The CDR3 DNA follows: TGTGCCAGCAGCCTGGGGACTAGCGGCAATGAGCAGTTCTTC.

This rearrangement joins TRBV7-6 to TRBJ2-7; perhaps TRBD2 as D (6 bases). The CDR3 has 13 amino acids. Germline CDR1 and CDR2: SGHVS and FNYEAQ. The V end was cut by 4 bases, the J end by 2 bases, with 9 bases between. The CDR3 protein is CASSSLATYEQYF. In DNA, the CDR3 is TGTGCCAGCAGCTCCCTAGCGACCTACGAGCAGTACTTC.

V and J are TRBV25-1 and TRBJ1-1; no clear D. The V and J ends lost 1 base and 5 bases respectively, with 17 bases between them. The germline CDR1 and CDR2 sequences are MGHDK and SYGVNS. This CDR3 is 16 amino acids long. CDR3 nucleotides: TGTGCCAGCAGTGAATTAATCGACGGCCGAGGAACTGAAGCTTTCTTT. This encodes CASSELIDGRGTEAFF.

The V gene is TRBV13, the J gene TRBJ2-1, with TRBD1 identical over 10 bases. J gave up 4 bases and V 3 bases, and 0 bases lay outside the gene matches. The CDR3 totals 14 residues. CDR1 PRHDT and CDR2 FYEKMQ come from the germline V gene (reference sequence). As DNA, the CDR3 is TGTGCCAGCAGCTTGGGACAGGGGTACAATGAGCAGTTCTTC. Its translation: CASSLGQGYNEQFF.

This clonotype is medium-sized within its sample. The chain employs TRBV12-5 and TRBJ2-1; 9 bases are shared with TRBD1. From germline, CDR1 is LGHNT and CDR2 FRNRAP. Trimming removed 5 bases from V and 7 bases from J; junction bases left unmatched: 9. The CDR3 extends over 15 amino acids. The CDR3 protein is CASGTTGQGRNEQFF. CDR3 nucleotide sequence: TGTGCTAGTGGTACGACGGGACAGGGACGTAATGAGCAGTTCTTC.

By share, this clonotype counts as medium-sized. The chain links TRBV7-9 to TRBJ2-7; TRBD1 aligns across 7 bases. CDR3 length equals 13 residues. Unmatched junction bases numbered 2, after V lost 4 bases and J lost 2 bases. Germline assignment: CDR1 SEHNR and CDR2 FQNEAQ (reference sequence). The chain's CDR3 is CASSWTGPYEQYF. CDR3 nucleotides: TGTGCCAGCAGCTGGACAGGTCCCTACGAGCAGTACTTC.

The rearrangement joins TRBV9 to TRBJ2-1; D is uncertain. CDR3 length: 14 amino acids. The ends were cut back, 0 bases at V and 7 bases at J, with 11 bases in the middle. The germline CDR1 and CDR2 sequences are SGDLS and YYNGEE. In DNA form, the CDR3 reads TGTGCCAGCAGCGTAGGGGGAATGAAGAATGAGCAGTTCTTC. Encoded protein: CASSVGGMKNEQFF. The full variable domain, with the rest looked up from reference TRBV9 and TRBJ2-1, is DSGVTQTPKHLITATGQRVTLRCSPRSGDLSVYWYQQSLDQGLQFLIQYYNGEERAKGNILERFSAQQFPDLHSELNLSSLELGDSALYFCASSVGGMKNEQFFGPGTRLTVL.

The sample holds many counts of this clonotype. This chain joins TRBV4-1 and TRBJ2-6; D unresolved. V lost 0 bases and J 0 bases, leaving 18 bases between the germline ends. The CDR3 contains 20 residues. CDR1 and CDR2 from the germline V gene are MGHRA and YSYEKL. The CDR3 DNA is TGCGCCAGCAGCCAAGACCTGTGGTCCGGTATCGACTCTGGGGCCAACGTCCTGACTTTC. Translation: CASSQDLWSGIDSGANVLTF.

The J gene is TRBJ2-7, the V gene TRBV7-2, with TRBD2 as a possible D gene (6 bases). Germline CDR1 and CDR2: SGHTA and FQGNSA. The V end lost 5 bases, the J end lost 7 bases, and 21 bases lay between the germline ends. This CDR3 spans 15 amino acids. In DNA form, the CDR3 reads TGTGCCAGCAGCCCGGGACTTTTCCCGCCGCGGGAGCAGTACTTC. Its protein product is CASSPGLFPPREQYF. The complete variable domain, with remaining parts taken from reference TRBV7-2 and TRBJ2-7, reads GAGVSQSPSNKVTEKGKDVELRCDPISGHTALYWYRQSLGQGLEFLIYFQGNSAPDKSGLPSDRFSAERTGGSVSTLTIQRTQQEDSAVYLCASSPGLFPPREQYFGPGTRLTVT.

This sequence joins TRBV18 and TRBJ2-7, with D tentatively TRBD1 or TRBD2 (5 bases each). The DNA end is more similar to TRBJ2-5, so the J call may be wrong. The CDR3 totals 14 residues. The germline V gene encodes CDR1 KGHSH and CDR2 LQKENI. CDR3 nucleotides: TGTGCCAACCAATCGACGGGACCGCAAGAGACCCAGTACTTC. Translating it yields CANQSTGPQETQYF.

The rearrangement uses TRBV7-4 and TRBJ1-2; 7 bases map to TRBD1. J gave up 8 bases and V 5 bases, and 14 bases lay outside the gene matches. The germline CDR1 and CDR2 sequences are SGHVT and SQSDAQ. The CDR3 spans 15 residues. The chain's CDR3 is CASSPRGGQVEGYTF. The CDR3 coding sequence is TGTGCCAGCAGCCCCCGAGGAGGACAGGTGGAAGGCTACACCTTC.

In this sample, this clonotype turned up many times. A much larger clone differs from this one at a single base, so this may be a read error. CDR3 coding DNA: TGTGCCAGCAGCCCCAGGGGACGGACTAACAATGAGCAGTACTTC. Its protein product is CASSPRGRTNNEQYF. This chain connects TRBV28 to TRBJ2-7; D tentatively fits TRBD1 or TRBD2 (6 bases each). CDR3 length: 15 residues. Trimming left V 6 bases short and J 7 bases short, with 22 bases between. Germline V lookup: CDR1 MDHEN, CDR2 SYDVKM.

The gene calls are TRBV7-2 and TRBJ1-4, with D uncertain. Trimming left V 5 bases short and J 8 bases short, with 15 bases between. This CDR3 spans 14 amino acids. The germline V gene encodes CDR1 SGHTA and CDR2 FQGNSA. CDR3 residues: CASSAGDIGEKLFF. The DNA for the CDR3 is TGTGCCAGCAGCGCCGGGGATATAGGGGAAAAACTGTTTTTT.

This clonotype is deemed medium-sized. This chain connects TRBV7-2 to TRBJ2-7, with 7 nucleotides matching TRBD2. Germline V gene lookup returns CDR1 SGHTA and CDR2 FQGNSA. This CDR3 comprises 15 residues. V lost 1 base to trimming and J lost 6 bases; unmatched junction nucleotides: 9. For the CDR3, the DNA is TGTGCCAGCAGCTTAGGTGGGAGGGGCAATTCCGAGCAGTACTTC. This codes for CASSLGGRGNSEQYF.

The chain employs TRBV6-1 and TRBJ2-1; 13 bases map to TRBD2. The germline V gene encodes CDR1 MNHNS and CDR2 SASEGT. CDR3 length: 15 residues. The junction had 6 bases not matched to a gene; V was cut back by 7 bases and J by 6 bases. The DNA of the CDR3 is TGTGCCAGCACCTTACTAGCGGGAGGGACCAATGAGCAGTTCTTC. Amino acids: CASTLLAGGTNEQFF.

This chain uses TRBV7-4 with TRBJ2-3; D might be TRBD2 (7 bases). Germline CDR1 SGHVT, CDR2 SQSDAQ. Trimming took off 5 bases at V and 9 bases at J, with 21 bases between the two ends. The CDR3 is made up of 15 amino acids. The CDR3 region is CASSTRGGAPHTQYF. DNA for the CDR3: TGTGCCAGCAGCACTAGGGGGGGAGCCCCCCACACGCAGTATTTT. The full variable domain, completed using reference TRBV7-4 and TRBJ2-3, is GAGVSQSPRYKVAKRGRDVALRCDSISGHVTLYWYRQTLGQGSEVLTYSQSDAQRDKSGRPSGRFSAERPERSVSTLKIQRTEQGDSAVYLCASSTRGGAPHTQYFGPGTRLTVL.